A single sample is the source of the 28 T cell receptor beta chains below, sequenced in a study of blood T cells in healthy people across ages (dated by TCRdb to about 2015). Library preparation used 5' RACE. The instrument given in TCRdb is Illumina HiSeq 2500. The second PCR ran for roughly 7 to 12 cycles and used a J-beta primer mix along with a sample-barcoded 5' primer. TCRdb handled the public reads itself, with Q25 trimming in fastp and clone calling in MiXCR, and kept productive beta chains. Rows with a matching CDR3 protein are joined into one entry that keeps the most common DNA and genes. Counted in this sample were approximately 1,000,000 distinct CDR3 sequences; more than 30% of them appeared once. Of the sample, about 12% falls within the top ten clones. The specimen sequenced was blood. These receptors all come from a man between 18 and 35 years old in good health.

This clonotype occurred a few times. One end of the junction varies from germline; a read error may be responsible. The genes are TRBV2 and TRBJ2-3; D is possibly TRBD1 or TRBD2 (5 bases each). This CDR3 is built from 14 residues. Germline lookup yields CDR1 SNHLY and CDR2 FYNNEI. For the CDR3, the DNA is TGTGCCGGCAGTGAAGGGACCCTCGAGGATACGCAGTATTTT. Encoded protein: CAGSEGTLEDTQYF.

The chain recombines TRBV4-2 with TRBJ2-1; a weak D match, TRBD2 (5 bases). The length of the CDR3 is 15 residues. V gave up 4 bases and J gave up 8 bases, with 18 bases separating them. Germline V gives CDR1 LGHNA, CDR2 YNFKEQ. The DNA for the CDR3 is TGTGCCAGCAGCCCGCGGACCGGGAAGGACTATGAGCAGTTCTTC. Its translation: CASSPRTGKDYEQFF.

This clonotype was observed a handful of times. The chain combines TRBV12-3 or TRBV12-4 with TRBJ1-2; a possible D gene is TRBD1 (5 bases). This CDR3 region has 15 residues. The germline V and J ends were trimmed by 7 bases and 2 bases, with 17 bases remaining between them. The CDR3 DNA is TGTGCCAGCACCCCCGGGGGGAGTGCCAACTATGGCTACACCTTC. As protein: CASTPGGSANYGYTF.

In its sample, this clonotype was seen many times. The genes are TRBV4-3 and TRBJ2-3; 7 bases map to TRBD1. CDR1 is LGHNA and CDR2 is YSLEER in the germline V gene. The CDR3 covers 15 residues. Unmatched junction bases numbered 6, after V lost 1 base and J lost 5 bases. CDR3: CASSQVYRGGDTQYF. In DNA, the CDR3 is TGCGCCAGCAGCCAAGTTTACAGGGGTGGAGATACGCAGTATTTT.

The CDR3 reads CASSMGYSNQPQHF. The CDR3 nucleotides read TGTGCCAGCAGTATGGGTTATAGCAATCAGCCCCAGCATTTT. V usage is TRBV7-2 and J usage is TRBJ1-5, with D unclear. With 6 bases removed from V and 0 bases from J, the gap between germline ends came to 9 bases. Germline V gene sequence: CDR1 SGHTA, CDR2 FQGNSA. The CDR3 length is 14 residues.

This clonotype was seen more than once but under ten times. CDR3 DNA sequence: TGTGCCAGCAGCAATAAGCCCCTTCCCACAGATACGCAGTATTTT. This translates into CASSNKPLPTDTQYF. The chain joins TRBV21-1 to TRBJ2-3; the table's D call TRBD1 went unverified against the DNA. TRBV21-1 is marked as a pseudogene. There are 15 residues in the CDR3.

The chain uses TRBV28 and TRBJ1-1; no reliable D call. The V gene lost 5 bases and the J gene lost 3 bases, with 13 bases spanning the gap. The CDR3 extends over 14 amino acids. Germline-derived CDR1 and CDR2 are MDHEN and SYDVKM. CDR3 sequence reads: CASSLLGPHTEAFF. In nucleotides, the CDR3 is TGTGCCAGCAGTCTTCTTGGGCCCCACACTGAAGCTTTCTTT. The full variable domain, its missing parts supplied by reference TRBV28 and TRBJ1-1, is DVKVTQSSRYLVKRTGEKVFLECVQDMDHENMFWYRQDPGLGLRLIYFSYDVKMKEKGDIPEGYSVSREKKERFSLILESASTNQTSMYLCASSLLGPHTEAFFGQGTRLTVV.

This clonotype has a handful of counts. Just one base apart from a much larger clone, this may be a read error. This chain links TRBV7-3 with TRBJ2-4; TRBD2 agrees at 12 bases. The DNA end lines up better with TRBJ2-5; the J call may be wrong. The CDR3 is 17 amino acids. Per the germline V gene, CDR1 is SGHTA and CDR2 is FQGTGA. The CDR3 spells CASSLTGLAGLQETQYF. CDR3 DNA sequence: TGTGCCAGCAGCTTAACGGGACTAGCGGGCCTCCAAGAGACCCAGTACTTC.

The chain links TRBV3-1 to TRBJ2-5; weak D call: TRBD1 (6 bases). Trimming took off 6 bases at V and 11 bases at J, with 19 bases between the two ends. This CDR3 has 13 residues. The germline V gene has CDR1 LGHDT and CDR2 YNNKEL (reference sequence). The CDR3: CASSQGTNNEQYF. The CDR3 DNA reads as TGTGCCAGCAGTCAGGGGACCAACAATGAGCAGTACTTC.

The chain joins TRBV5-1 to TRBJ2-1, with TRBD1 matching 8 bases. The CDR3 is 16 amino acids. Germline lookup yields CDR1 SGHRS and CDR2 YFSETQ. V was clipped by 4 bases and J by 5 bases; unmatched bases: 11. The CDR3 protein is CASSRTFRTGNNEQFF. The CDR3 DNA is TGCGCCAGCAGCCGAACTTTCCGGACAGGGAACAATGAGCAGTTCTTC.

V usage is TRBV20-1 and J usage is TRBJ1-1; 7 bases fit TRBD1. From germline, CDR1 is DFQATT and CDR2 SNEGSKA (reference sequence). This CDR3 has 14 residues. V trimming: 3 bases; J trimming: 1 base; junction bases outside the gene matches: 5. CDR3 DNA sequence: TGCAGTGCTAGTAAAGGGGGCTGGAACACTGAAGCTTTCTTT. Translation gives CSASKGGWNTEAFF.

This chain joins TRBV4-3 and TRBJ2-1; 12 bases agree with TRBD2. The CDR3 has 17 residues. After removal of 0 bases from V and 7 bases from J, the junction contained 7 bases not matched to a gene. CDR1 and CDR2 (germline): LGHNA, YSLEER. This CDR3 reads CASSQEASGGAGNEQFF. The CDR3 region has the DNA TGCGCCAGCAGCCAAGAAGCTAGCGGGGGGGCTGGGAATGAGCAGTTCTTC.

CDR3 sequence (DNA): TGTGCCAGCAGCCCGGACCCGGGCACTGAAGCTTTCTTT. This translates into CASSPDPGTEAFF. The rearrangement joins TRBV9 to TRBJ1-1; D is unresolved. CDR3 length equals 13 residues. Per germline, CDR1 SGDLS and CDR2 YYNGEE. Trimming took 4 bases from V and 4 from J, leaving 11 bases between them.

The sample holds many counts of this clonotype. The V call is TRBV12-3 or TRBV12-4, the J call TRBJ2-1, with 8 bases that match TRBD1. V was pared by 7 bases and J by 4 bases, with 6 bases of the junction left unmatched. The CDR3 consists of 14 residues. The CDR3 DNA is TGTGCCAGCACCTCCACAGGGGGATACAATGAGCAGTTCTTC. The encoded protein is CASTSTGGYNEQFF.

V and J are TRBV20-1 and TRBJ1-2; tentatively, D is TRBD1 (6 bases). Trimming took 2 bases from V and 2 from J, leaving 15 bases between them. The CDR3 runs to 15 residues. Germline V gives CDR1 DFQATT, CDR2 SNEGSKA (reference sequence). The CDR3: CSARPPSQGNYGYTF. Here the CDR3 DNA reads TGCAGTGCTAGACCCCCGTCGCAGGGGAACTATGGCTACACCTTC.

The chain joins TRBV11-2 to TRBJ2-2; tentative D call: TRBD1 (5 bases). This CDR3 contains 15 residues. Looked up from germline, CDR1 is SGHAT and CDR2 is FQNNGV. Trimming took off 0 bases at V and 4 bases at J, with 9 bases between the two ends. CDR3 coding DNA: TGTGCCAGCAGCTTAGAGGGGCAGATCACCGGGGAGCTGTTTTTT. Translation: CASSLEGQITGELFF.

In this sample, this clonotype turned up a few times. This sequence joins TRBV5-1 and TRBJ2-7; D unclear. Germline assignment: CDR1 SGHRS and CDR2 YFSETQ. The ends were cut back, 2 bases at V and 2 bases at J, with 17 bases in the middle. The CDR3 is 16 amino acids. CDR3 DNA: TGCGCCAGCAGCTTAATTTTCGTTCAGATTCCCTACGAGCAGTACTTC. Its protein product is CASSLIFVQIPYEQYF. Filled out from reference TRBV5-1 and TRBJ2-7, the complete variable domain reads KAGVTQTPRYLIKTRGQQVTLSCSPISGHRSVSWYQQTPGQGLQFLFEYFSETQRNKGNFPGRFSGRQFSNSRSEMNVSTLELGDSALYLCASSLIFVQIPYEQYFGPGTRLTVT.

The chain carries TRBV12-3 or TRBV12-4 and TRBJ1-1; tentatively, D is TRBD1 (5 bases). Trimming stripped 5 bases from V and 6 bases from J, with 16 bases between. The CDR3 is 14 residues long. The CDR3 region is CASSPRTGRAEAFF. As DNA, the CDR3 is TGTGCCAGCAGTCCCCGCACAGGTAGGGCTGAAGCTTTCTTT.

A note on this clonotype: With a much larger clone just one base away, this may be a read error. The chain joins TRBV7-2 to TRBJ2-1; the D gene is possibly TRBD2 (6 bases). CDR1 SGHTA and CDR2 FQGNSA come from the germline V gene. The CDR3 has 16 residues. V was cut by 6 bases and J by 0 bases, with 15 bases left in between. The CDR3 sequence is CASSKVAGSSYNEQFF. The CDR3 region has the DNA TGTGCCAGCAGTAAGGTGGCCGGGAGCTCCTACAATGAGCAGTTCTTC.

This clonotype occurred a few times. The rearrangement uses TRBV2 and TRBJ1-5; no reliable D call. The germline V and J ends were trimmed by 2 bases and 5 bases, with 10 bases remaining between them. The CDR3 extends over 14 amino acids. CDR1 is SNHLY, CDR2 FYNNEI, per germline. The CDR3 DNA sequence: TGTGCCAGCAGTGAACGGGCCGGCGATCAGCCCCAGCATTTT. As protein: CASSERAGDQPQHF.

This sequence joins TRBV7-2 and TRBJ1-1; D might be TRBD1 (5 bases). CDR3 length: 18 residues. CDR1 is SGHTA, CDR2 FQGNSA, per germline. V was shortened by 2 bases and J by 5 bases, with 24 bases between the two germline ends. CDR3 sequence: CASSLSGGNMPIGTEAFF. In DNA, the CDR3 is TGTGCCAGCAGCTTAAGTGGGGGAAATATGCCAATTGGGACTGAAGCTTTCTTT. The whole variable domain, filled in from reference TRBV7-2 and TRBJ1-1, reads GAGVSQSPSNKVTEKGKDVELRCDPISGHTALYWYRQSLGQGLEFLIYFQGNSAPDKSGLPSDRFSAERTGGSVSTLTIQRTQQEDSAVYLCASSLSGGNMPIGTEAFFGQGTRLTVV.

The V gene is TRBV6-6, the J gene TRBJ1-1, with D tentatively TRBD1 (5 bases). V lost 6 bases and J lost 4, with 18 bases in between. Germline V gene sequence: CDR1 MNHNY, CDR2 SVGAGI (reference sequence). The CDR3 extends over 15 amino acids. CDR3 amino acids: CASSLSNRRLTEAFF. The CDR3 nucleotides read TGTGCCAGCAGCCTATCAAACAGGAGGCTCACTGAAGCTTTCTTT.

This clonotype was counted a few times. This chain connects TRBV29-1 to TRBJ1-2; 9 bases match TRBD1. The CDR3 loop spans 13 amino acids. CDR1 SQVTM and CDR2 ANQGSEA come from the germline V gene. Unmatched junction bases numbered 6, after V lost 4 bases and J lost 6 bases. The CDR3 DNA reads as TGCAGCGTTGTTGGACAGGGGACGGATGGCTACACCTTC. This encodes CSVVGQGTDGYTF.

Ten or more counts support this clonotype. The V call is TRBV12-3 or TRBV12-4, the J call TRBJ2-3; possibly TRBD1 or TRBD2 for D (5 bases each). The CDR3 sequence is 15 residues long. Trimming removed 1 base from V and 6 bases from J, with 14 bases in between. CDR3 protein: CASSLGLGVQDTQYF. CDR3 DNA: TGTGCCAGCAGTTTAGGGTTGGGGGTTCAGGATACGCAGTATTTT.

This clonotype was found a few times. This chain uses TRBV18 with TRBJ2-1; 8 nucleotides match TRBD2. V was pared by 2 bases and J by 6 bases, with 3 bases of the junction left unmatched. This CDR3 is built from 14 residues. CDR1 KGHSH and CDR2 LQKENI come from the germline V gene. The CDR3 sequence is CASSPAGGLNEQFF. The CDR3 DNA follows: TGTGCCAGCTCACCAGCGGGGGGCCTCAATGAGCAGTTCTTC.

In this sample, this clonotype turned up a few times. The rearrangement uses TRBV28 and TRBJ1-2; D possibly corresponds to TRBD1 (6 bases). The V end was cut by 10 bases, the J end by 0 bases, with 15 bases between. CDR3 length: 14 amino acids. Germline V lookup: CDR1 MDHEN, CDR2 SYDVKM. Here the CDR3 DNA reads TGTGCCACCCTGGGGGGACACACTAACTATGGCTACACCTTC. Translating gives CATLGGHTNYGYTF.

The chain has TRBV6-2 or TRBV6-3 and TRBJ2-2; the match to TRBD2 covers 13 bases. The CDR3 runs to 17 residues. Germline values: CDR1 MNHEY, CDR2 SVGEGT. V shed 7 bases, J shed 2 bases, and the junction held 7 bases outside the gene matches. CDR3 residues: CASTRLAGGLNTGELFF. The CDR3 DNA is TGTGCCAGCACCCGACTAGCGGGGGGACTTAACACCGGGGAGCTGTTTTTT.

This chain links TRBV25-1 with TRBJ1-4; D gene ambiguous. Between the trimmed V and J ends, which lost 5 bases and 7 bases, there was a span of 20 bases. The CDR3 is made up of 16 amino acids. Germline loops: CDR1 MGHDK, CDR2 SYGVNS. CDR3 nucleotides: TGTGCCAGCAGTCAAATGGGAGGGTTATCGCCTGAAAAACTGTTTTTT. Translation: CASSQMGGLSPEKLFF.